A single sample is the source of the 10 T cell receptor beta chains below, sequenced in a study of vaccination and CD4 T cells after COVID-19. No antigen has been assigned to these receptors. The treatment was: approximately nine-day PBMC culture with coronavirus spike peptide pools or control peptides (ViraFEST assay). Sequenced with the Oncomine TCR Beta short-read assay was DNA taken from cultured CD4+ T cells. Using its own MiXCR run on the PCR reads, TCRdb lists one record per CDR3 protein. The sample lists over 15,000 distinct CDR3 sequences, 45% to 55% occurring once. The sequenced sample consisted of CD4+ T cells from blood, cultured in vitro. The receptors were gathered from a human donor who had recovered from COVID-19.

The rearrangement uses TRBV2 and TRBJ2-5; D is uncertain. Per the germline V gene, CDR1 is SNHLY and CDR2 is FYNNEI. This CDR3 spans 13 amino acids. The germline V and J ends were trimmed by 3 bases and 1 base, with 6 bases remaining between them. The CDR3 here is CASSEDLQETQYF. CDR3 coding DNA: TGTGCCAGCAGTGAGGACCTCCAAGAGACCCAGTACTTC.

The chain combines TRBV30 with TRBJ2-5; D tentatively reads TRBD1 or TRBD2 (6 bases each). The CDR3 consists of 14 residues. Trimming cost V 4 bases and J 10 bases, with 22 bases left between them. The germline gives CDR1 GTSNPN, CDR2 SVGIG (reference sequence). The CDR3: CAWKGGLTRENQYF. The CDR3 coding sequence is TGTGCCTGGAAGGGGGGTTTAACAAGAGAAAACCAGTACTTC.

In its sample, this clonotype ranks as medium-sized. The chain uses TRBV6-1 and TRBJ1-4; the D is unclear. Trimming removed 6 bases from V and 4 bases from J, with 3 bases in between. CDR3 length: 11 amino acids. In germline, CDR1 is MNHNS, CDR2 SASEGT. CDR3 DNA sequence: TGTGCCAGCAGCAATAATGAAAAACTGTTTTTT. Translation: CASSNNEKLFF.

CDR3 in amino acids: CASSLNMADTGELFF. The CDR3 bases are TGCGCCAGCAGCTTGAACATGGCGGACACCGGGGAGCTGTTTTTT. The chain combines TRBV5-1 with TRBJ2-2; no clear D gene. The CDR3 is 15 residues long. The V gene's germline CDR1 is SGHRS and CDR2 YFSETQ. V lost 1 base to trimming and J lost 3 bases, with 10 bases between them.

The rearrangement joins TRBV24-1 to TRBJ1-2; D is undetermined. Germline loops: CDR1 KGHDR, CDR2 SFDVKD. The CDR3 length is 13 residues. V was cut by 7 bases and J by 7 bases, with 15 bases left in between. The CDR3 DNA follows: TGTGCCACCAGGTCGGCAAATGGTGCTGGCTACACCTTC. Protein product: CATRSANGAGYTF.

V usage is TRBV30 and J usage is TRBJ1-5, with TRBD1 as a possible D gene (5 bases). Germline V CDR1 and CDR2: GTSNPN, SVGIG (reference sequence). Trimming cost V 0 bases and J 7 bases, with 16 bases left between them. The CDR3 loop spans 15 amino acids. The CDR3 region is CAWSVLAGTGQPQHF. The DNA for the CDR3 is TGTGCCTGGAGTGTACTTGCAGGGACCGGGCAGCCCCAGCATTTT.

The J gene is TRBJ1-5, the V gene TRBV28; D gene unclear. CDR3 length: 14 residues. Trimming took 4 bases from V and 6 from J, leaving 13 bases between them. The germline V gene encodes CDR1 MDHEN and CDR2 SYDVKM. The DNA of the CDR3 is TGTGCCAGCAGTTCCGGTTTTTTAGGTCAGCCCCAGCATTTT. Translating it yields CASSSGFLGQPQHF.

V usage is TRBV6-2 or TRBV6-3 and J usage is TRBJ1-2; D unresolved. The CDR3 has 14 amino acids. Germline V lookup: CDR1 MNHEY, CDR2 SVGEGT. V was clipped by 5 bases and J by 7 bases, with 17 bases between them. The CDR3 sequence is CASSPRREGGGYTF. CDR3 sequence (DNA): TGTGCCAGCAGTCCCCGGAGGGAAGGCGGTGGCTACACCTTC.

The chain carries TRBV9 and TRBJ1-2; D ambiguous. V gave up 3 bases and J gave up 3 bases, with 18 bases separating them. This CDR3 spans 16 amino acids. Germline V gene data show CDR1 as SGDLS and CDR2 as YYNGEE. CDR3: CASSDSRKDGDYGYTF. CDR3 in DNA: TGTGCCAGCAGCGACAGTAGGAAGGACGGAGACTATGGCTACACCTTC.

The chain is built from TRBV5-8 and TRBJ1-4, with TRBD1 identical over 8 bases. From germline, CDR1 is SGHTS and CDR2 YDEGEE. The CDR3 runs 14 residues. Unmatched junction bases numbered 11, after V lost 2 bases and J lost 14 bases. The CDR3: CASSFRTGMAPLFF. The CDR3 bases are TGTGCCAGCAGCTTCAGGACAGGGATGGCCCCGCTGTTTTTT.